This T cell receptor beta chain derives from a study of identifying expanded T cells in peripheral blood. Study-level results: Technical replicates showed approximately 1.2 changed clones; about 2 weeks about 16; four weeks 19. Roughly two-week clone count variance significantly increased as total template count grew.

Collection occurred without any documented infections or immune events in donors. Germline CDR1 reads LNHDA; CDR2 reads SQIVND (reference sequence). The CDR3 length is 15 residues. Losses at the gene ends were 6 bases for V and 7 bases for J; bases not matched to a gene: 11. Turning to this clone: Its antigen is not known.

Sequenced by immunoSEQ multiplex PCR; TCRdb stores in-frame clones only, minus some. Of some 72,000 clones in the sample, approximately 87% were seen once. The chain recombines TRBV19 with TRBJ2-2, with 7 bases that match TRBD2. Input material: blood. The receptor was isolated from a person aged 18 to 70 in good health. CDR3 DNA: TGTGCCAGTAGCCGTCTAGCGGAGGATATCGGGGAGCTGTTTTTT. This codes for CASSRLAEDIGELFF.